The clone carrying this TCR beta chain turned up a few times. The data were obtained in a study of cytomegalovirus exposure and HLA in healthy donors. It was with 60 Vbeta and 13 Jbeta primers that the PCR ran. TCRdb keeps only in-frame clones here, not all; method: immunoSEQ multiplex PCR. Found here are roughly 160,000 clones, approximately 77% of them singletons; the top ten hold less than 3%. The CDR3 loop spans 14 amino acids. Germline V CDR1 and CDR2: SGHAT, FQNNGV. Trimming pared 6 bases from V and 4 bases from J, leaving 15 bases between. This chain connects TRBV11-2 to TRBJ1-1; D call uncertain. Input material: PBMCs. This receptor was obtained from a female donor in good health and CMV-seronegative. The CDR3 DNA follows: TGTGCCAGCAGTCTGAACTTCCGGGGCACTGAAGCTTTCTTT. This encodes CASSLNFRGTEAFF.